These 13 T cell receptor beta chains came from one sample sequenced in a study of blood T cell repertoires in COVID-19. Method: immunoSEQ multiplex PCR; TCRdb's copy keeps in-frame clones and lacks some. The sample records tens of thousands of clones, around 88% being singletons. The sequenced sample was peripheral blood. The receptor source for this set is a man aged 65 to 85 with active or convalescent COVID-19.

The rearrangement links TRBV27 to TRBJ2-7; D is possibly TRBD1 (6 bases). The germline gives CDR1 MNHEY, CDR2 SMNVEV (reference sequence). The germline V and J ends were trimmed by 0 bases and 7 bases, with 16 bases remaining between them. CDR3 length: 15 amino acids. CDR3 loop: CASSLSTGPVGEQYF. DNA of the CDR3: TGTGCCAGCAGTTTATCGACAGGACCCGTGGGGGAGCAGTACTTC.

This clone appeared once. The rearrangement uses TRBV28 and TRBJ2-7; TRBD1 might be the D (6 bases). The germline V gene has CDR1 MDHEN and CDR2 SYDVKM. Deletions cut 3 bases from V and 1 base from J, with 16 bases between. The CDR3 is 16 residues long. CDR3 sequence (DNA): TGTGCCAGCAGTTTCTCACAGGGAGCCCCGTCCTACGAGCAGTACTTC. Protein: CASSFSQGAPSYEQYF.

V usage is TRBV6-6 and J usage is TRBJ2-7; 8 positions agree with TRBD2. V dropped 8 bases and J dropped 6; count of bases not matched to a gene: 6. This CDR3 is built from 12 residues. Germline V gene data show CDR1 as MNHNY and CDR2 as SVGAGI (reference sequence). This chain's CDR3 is CASWESGGEQYF. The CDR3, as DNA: TGTGCCAGCTGGGAAAGCGGGGGCGAGCAGTACTTC.

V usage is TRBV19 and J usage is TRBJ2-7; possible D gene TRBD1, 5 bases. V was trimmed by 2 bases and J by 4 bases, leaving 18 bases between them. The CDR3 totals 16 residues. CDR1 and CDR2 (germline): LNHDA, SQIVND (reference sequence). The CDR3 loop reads CASSIMTAGKRYEQYF. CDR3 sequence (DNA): TGTGCCAGTAGTATAATGACAGCCGGTAAGAGGTACGAGCAGTACTTC.

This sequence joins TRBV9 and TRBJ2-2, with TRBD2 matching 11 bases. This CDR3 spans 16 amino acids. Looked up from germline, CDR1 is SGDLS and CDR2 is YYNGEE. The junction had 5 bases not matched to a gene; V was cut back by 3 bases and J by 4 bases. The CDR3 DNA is TGTGCCAGCAGCGAACTAGCGGGAGTGGGCACCGGGGAGCTGTTTTTT. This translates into CASSELAGVGTGELFF.

CDR3 in amino acids: CAISDAGGPNEQFF. The DNA of the CDR3 is TGTGCCATCAGTGACGCGGGAGGGCCAAATGAGCAGTTCTTC. The chain employs TRBV10-3 and TRBJ2-1; 9 bases align to TRBD2. The CDR3 contains 14 residues. Trimming took 3 bases from V and 7 from J; bases not matched to a gene: 4. CDR1 ENHRY and CDR2 SYGVKD come from the germline V gene.

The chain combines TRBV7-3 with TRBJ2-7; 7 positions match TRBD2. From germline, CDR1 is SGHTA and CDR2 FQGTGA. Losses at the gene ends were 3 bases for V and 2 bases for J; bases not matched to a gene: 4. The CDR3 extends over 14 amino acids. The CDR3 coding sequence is TGTGCCAGCAGCTTCTCTAGCGGAACCTACGAGCAGTACTTC. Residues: CASSFSSGTYEQYF.

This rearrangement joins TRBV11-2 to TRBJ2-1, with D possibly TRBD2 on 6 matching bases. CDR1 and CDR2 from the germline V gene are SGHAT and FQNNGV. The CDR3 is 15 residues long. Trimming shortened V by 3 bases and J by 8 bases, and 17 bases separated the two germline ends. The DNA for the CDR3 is TGTGCCAGCAGCTTCGGCGGGGCCACGGCATATGAGCAGTTCTTC. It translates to CASSFGGATAYEQFF.

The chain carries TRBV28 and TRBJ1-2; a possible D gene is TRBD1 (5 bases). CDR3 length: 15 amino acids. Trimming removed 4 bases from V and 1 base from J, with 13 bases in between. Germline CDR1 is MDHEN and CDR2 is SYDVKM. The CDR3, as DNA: TGTGCCAGCAGTTCTGGGGGGGACGTTAACTATGGCTACACCTTC. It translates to CASSSGGDVNYGYTF.

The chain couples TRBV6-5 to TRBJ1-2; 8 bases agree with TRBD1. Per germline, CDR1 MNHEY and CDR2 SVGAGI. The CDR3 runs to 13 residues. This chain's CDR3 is CASTGGANYGYTF. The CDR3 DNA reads TGTGCTAGTACAGGGGGGGCTAACTATGGCTACACCTTC.

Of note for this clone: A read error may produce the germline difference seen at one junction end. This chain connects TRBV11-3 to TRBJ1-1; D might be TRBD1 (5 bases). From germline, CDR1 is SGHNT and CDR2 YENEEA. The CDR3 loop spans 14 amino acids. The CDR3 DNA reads TGTGCCAGCAGCTTATCGGGGGTGAATACTGAAGCTTTCTTT. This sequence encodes CASSLSGVNTEAFF.

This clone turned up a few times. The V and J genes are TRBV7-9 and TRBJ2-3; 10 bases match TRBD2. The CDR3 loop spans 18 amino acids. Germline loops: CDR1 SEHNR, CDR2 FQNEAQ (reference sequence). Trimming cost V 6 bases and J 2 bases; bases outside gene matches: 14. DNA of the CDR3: TGTGCCAGCAGGCTTTACCAGTGGACTAGCGGATACACAGATACGCAGTATTTT. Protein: CASRLYQWTSGYTDTQYF.

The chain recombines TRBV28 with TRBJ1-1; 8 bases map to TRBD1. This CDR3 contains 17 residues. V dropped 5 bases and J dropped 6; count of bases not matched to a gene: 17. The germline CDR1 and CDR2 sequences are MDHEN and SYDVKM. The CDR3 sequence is CASSIPGTGLWVPEAFF. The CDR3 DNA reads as TGTGCCAGCAGTATCCCCGGGACAGGACTCTGGGTTCCTGAAGCTTTCTTT.